The sequence of this TCR beta chain was determined in a study of regulatory T cells in long-lasting Graves disease. For TCR beta, libraries came from iRepertoire HTBI primers and Arm-PCR of CDR3 regions. TCRdb used MiXCR to reprocess the multiplex PCR reads, holding one entry per CDR3 protein. The sample lists about 420,000 distinct CDR3 sequences; roughly 15% were seen once. This CDR3 is built from 16 residues. V lost 5 bases to trimming and J lost 1 base, with 17 bases between them. Germline V gene lookup returns CDR1 MNHNS and CDR2 SASEGT. Sample time point: newly diagnosed GD, antithyroid drugs for less than 3 months. The TCR library was prepared using RNA isolated from PBMCs. The sample was also linked to a second study, of T cells in Graves' hyperthyroidism and ophthalmopathy. This second report adds: Ophthalmopathy was predicted by the model a median of approximately 6.6 months ahead of onset.

The sequence derives from a young woman with Graves disease. The V and J genes are TRBV6-1 and TRBJ1-1, with a tentative D call TRBD1 (5 bases). The source material was peripheral blood mononuclear cells (PBMCs), sampled at new diagnosis, from a patient treated with antithyroid drugs. The CDR3 bases are TGTGCCAGCAGTAACCGGGACGGTCAGGGGAACACTGAAGCTTTCTTT. Its translation is CASSNRDGQGNTEAFF.